The 3 T cell receptor beta chains given below trace back to one sample, sequenced in a study of CD8 T cells in ankylosing spondylitis. General study points: A TCR beta motif of eight or nine highly homologous variants seemed to mark ankylosing spondylitis blood.

These receptors are not linked to any known antigen. TCRdb redid the calling of the 5' RACE reads with MiXCR, one entry per CDR3 protein. The table shows about 450,000 distinct CDR3 sequences, with 20% to 30% occurring only once. The sequenced sample consisted of blood, either unsorted or a sorted T cell fraction (not recorded which). The receptors were gathered from a male donor with ankylosing spondylitis.

This chain connects TRBV20-1 to TRBJ2-3; no clear D. This CDR3 is 14 amino acids long. Trimming left V 0 bases short and J 2 bases short, with 9 bases between. Looked up from germline, CDR1 is DFQATT and CDR2 is SNEGSKA (reference sequence). CDR3 sequence reads: CSARDSQATDTQYF. The DNA for the CDR3 is TGCAGTGCTAGAGATTCCCAGGCCACAGATACGCAGTATTTT.

The chain carries TRBV20-1 and TRBJ2-1, with 9 bases aligning to TRBD2. The CDR3 is 15 residues long. CDR1 is DFQATT, CDR2 SNEGSKA, per germline (reference sequence). Trimming cost V 0 bases and J 4 bases; bases outside gene matches: 4. Written as DNA, the CDR3 is TGCAGTGCTAGAGATCGCCTAGCGGGATACAATGAGCAGTTCTTC. This gives the protein CSARDRLAGYNEQFF.

This clonotype has more than one count but fewer than ten. J is TRBJ2-7 and V is TRBV5-1; 8 bases line up with TRBD1. V lost 4 bases, J lost 1 base, and 7 bases stayed unmatched. The CDR3 loop spans 15 amino acids. Germline lookup yields CDR1 SGHRS and CDR2 YFSETQ. CDR3 sequence reads: CASSPGTGESYEQYV. In nucleotides, the CDR3 is TGCGCCAGCAGCCCCGGGACAGGAGAATCCTACGAGCAGTACGTC.